These 24 T cell receptor beta chains share one sample of origin, sequenced in a study of T cells in Graves' hyperthyroidism and ophthalmopathy (dated by TCRdb to about 2019). Library prep was done by multiplex PCR. Instrument on record: Illumina HiSeq 2000. Amplification of TCR beta CDR3 regions was carried out from RNA transcripts. The first round of RT-PCR for the TCR CDR3 was performed with the HTBI primer set and the Qiagen OneStep RT-PCR kit. TCRdb passed the public sequencing reads through fastp at Q25 and MiXCR, retaining productive beta sequences. CDR3 protein sequences are deduplicated, and each keeps its most common genes and DNA. Across this sample there are 400,000 to 550,000 distinct CDR3 sequences, with approximately 14% seen only once. 15% to 20% of the sample belongs to the ten largest clones. The sequenced sample consisted of blood. The receptor source for this set is a woman between 18 and 30 years old with Graves' hyperthyroidism.

The rearrangement links TRBV6-2 or TRBV6-3 to TRBJ1-5, with 11 bases that match TRBD1. The germline CDR1 and CDR2 sequences are MNHEY and SVGEGT. Trimming took 10 bases from V and 0 from J; bases not matched to a gene: 8. The CDR3 runs 16 residues. In DNA form, the CDR3 reads TGTGCCACCTCCGGGACAGGGGGATATAGCAATCAGCCCCAGCATTTT. This codes for CATSGTGGYSNQPQHF.

This clonotype was recorded only once. This may arise from a read error, as a much more abundant clone is one base away. This sequence joins TRBV29-1 and TRBJ2-7; 9 nucleotides align to TRBD1. Looked up from germline, CDR1 is SQVTM and CDR2 is ANQGSEA. CDR3 length: 12 amino acids. V shed 7 bases and J 3 bases; nucleotides not matched to a gene: 4. Here the CDR3 reads CSARGQGYEQYV. The CDR3 nucleotides read TGCAGCGCTCGGGGACAGGGCTACGAGCAGTACGTC.

This clonotype was detected ten times or more. The V gene is TRBV19, the J gene TRBJ2-1, with 9 bases aligning to TRBD2. Trimming at V came to 3 bases and at J to 6 bases, leaving 6 bases not matched to a gene. There are 15 residues in the CDR3. The V gene's germline CDR1 is LNHDA and CDR2 SQIVND (reference sequence). CDR3 in amino acids: CASSIGGTSSNEQFF. The CDR3 DNA sequence: TGTGCCAGTAGTATTGGGGGGACTAGCAGCAATGAGCAGTTCTTC.

The V and J genes are TRBV6-1 and TRBJ1-5, with no clear D. The V gene lost 3 bases and the J gene lost 1 base, with 10 bases spanning the gap. The CDR3 totals 15 residues. The germline gives CDR1 MNHNS, CDR2 SASEGT. CDR3 in DNA: TGTGCCAGCAGTGACGAGGATGTGAGCAATCAGCCCCAGCATTTT. Translated, it gives CASSDEDVSNQPQHF.

This clonotype occurred many times. This chain links TRBV11-2 with TRBJ2-1; TRBD1 is a possible D gene (6 bases). Germline assignment: CDR1 SGHAT and CDR2 FQNNGV. The CDR3 covers 14 residues. V gave up 2 bases and J gave up 8 bases, with 13 bases separating them. The CDR3, as DNA: TGTGCCAGCAGCTTAAGGGGGTATGGAGATGAGCAGTTCTTC. It specifies CASSLRGYGDEQFF.

The chain combines TRBV20-1 with TRBJ2-1; TRBD2 agrees at 13 bases. Trimming removed 1 base from V and 9 bases from J; junction bases left unmatched: 9. This CDR3 contains 16 residues. Germline V lookup: CDR1 DFQATT, CDR2 SNEGSKA (reference sequence). The CDR3 DNA follows: TGCAGTGCTAGAGGCGGACTAGCGGGAGCGAGTGGTGAGCAGTTCTTC. It is translated as CSARGGLAGASGEQFF.

The chain uses TRBV12-3 or TRBV12-4 and TRBJ1-2, with D possibly matching TRBD1 (5 bases). The CDR3 runs 12 residues. V lost 5 bases and J lost 4, with 8 bases in between. The CDR3 sequence is CASSRTPYGYTF. The CDR3 DNA sequence: TGTGCCAGCAGTCGGACACCCTATGGCTACACCTTC.

CDR3 nucleotides: TGTGCCAGCAGTTACACTTACCCCCCGACTAGCGGGACCTACGAGCAGTACGTC. Its protein is CASSYTYPPTSGTYEQYV. The V and J genes are TRBV6-5 and TRBJ2-7, with 11 nucleotides matching TRBD2. The germline V gene has CDR1 MNHEY and CDR2 SVGAGI. With 2 bases clipped from V and 2 bases from J, the junction kept 11 bases outside the gene matches. The CDR3 contains 18 residues.

The genes are TRBV5-1 and TRBJ2-7, with unresolved D. Germline assignment: CDR1 SGHRS and CDR2 YFSETQ. V was cut by 6 bases and J by 0 bases, with 7 bases left in between. The CDR3 loop spans 12 amino acids. The CDR3, as DNA: TGCGCCAGCACCGACAACTCCTACGAGCAGTACTTC. As protein: CASTDNSYEQYF.

For this clonotype: Its ends do not fully match the called genes, so a read error is possible. The V and J genes are TRBV7-9 and TRBJ1-1; 9 nucleotides align to TRBD1. Germline V gene lookup returns CDR1 SEHNR and CDR2 FQNEAQ (reference sequence). The CDR3 length is 16 residues. The CDR3: CVSSPPKTGGNTEAFF. The CDR3 DNA follows: TGTGTCAGCAGCCCCCCGAAAACAGGGGGCAATACTGAAGCTTTCTTT.

This clonotype was seen repeatedly, ten times or more. The rearrangement links TRBV30 to TRBJ2-4; D could derive from TRBD1 or TRBD2 (6 bases each). The CDR3 totals 14 residues. CDR1 is GTSNPN, CDR2 SVGIG, per germline (reference sequence). Trimming took 2 bases from V and 8 from J, leaving 16 bases between them. CDR3 protein: CAWSSQLGGDIQYF. DNA of the CDR3: TGTGCCTGGAGTAGCCAGTTGGGGGGCGACATTCAGTACTTC.

This clonotype was seen repeatedly, ten times or more. The genes are TRBV12-3 or TRBV12-4 and TRBJ2-7; D ambiguous. The CDR3 covers 13 residues. V was shortened by 6 bases and J by 4 bases, with 13 bases between the two germline ends. The DNA for the CDR3 is TGTGCCAGCAGCTCGAAAGTAGGTTACGAGCAGTACGTC. The encoded protein is CASSSKVGYEQYV.

Ten or more counts support this clonotype. V usage is TRBV7-6 and J usage is TRBJ2-7; D not certain. CDR1 and CDR2 (germline): SGHVS, FNYEAQ. V lost 1 base and J 0 bases, leaving 10 bases between the germline ends. This CDR3 has 15 residues. CDR3 in amino acids: CASSLGAEDSYEQYF. In nucleotides, the CDR3 is TGTGCCAGCAGCTTAGGTGCGGAAGACTCCTACGAGCAGTACTTC.

This clonotype was picked up many times. This rearrangement joins TRBV29-1 to TRBJ1-3; D ambiguous. Germline loops: CDR1 SQVTM, CDR2 ANQGSEA. The V gene lost 4 bases and the J gene lost 0 bases, with 7 bases spanning the gap. This CDR3 contains 13 residues. The CDR3: CSVVGISGNTIYF. The CDR3 DNA reads TGCAGCGTTGTGGGCATCTCTGGAAACACCATATATTTT.

The chain joins TRBV30 to TRBJ1-2, with D unclear. Germline assignment: CDR1 GTSNPN and CDR2 SVGIG (reference sequence). The CDR3 consists of 12 residues. Trimming removed 4 bases from V and 3 bases from J, with 9 bases in between. The DNA for the CDR3 is TGTGCCTGGATGTCCCTGGACTATGGCTACACCTTC. This gives the protein CAWMSLDYGYTF.

This clonotype was found many times. V and J are TRBV19 and TRBJ1-1, with D maybe TRBD1 (6 bases). The CDR3 runs to 12 residues. Germline loops: CDR1 LNHDA, CDR2 SQIVND (reference sequence). Trimming left V 9 bases short and J 4 bases short, with 12 bases between. CDR3 protein: CASKEGGTEAFF. For the CDR3, the DNA is TGTGCCAGCAAAGAGGGGGGCACTGAAGCTTTCTTT.

The rearrangement uses TRBV19 and TRBJ1-2; D is perhaps TRBD1 (6 bases). V was cut by 3 bases and J by 8 bases, with 19 bases left in between. Germline V CDR1 and CDR2: LNHDA, SQIVND (reference sequence). The CDR3 totals 15 residues. The CDR3 here is CASSILLGGASGYTF. In DNA form, the CDR3 reads TGTGCCAGTAGTATCCTTCTGGGGGGCGCTTCCGGCTACACCTTC.

The chain couples TRBV27 to TRBJ1-1; a possible D gene is TRBD1 (6 bases). The CDR3 totals 13 residues. Germline CDR1 MNHEY, CDR2 SMNVEV (reference sequence). V was shortened by 2 bases and J by 7 bases, with 11 bases between the two germline ends. CDR3 loop: CASSLQGLGEAFF. CDR3 DNA: TGTGCCAGCAGTTTACAGGGGCTTGGTGAAGCTTTCTTT.

The chain has TRBV20-1 and TRBJ2-5; 8 nucleotides line up with TRBD2. With V trimmed by 1 base and J by 0 bases, 4 bases remained unmatched. Germline V gives CDR1 DFQATT, CDR2 SNEGSKA (reference sequence). This CDR3 contains 15 residues. For the CDR3, the DNA is TGCAGTGCTAGAGGGGGGACTAGAAACCAAGAGACCCAGTACTTC. It is translated as CSARGGTRNQETQYF.

Ten or more counts support this clonotype. This sequence joins TRBV10-2 and TRBJ1-5, with a tentative D call TRBD1 (5 bases). This CDR3 is built from 17 residues. Trimming cost V 0 bases and J 2 bases, with 14 bases left between them. Germline lookup yields CDR1 WSHSY and CDR2 SAAADI. The CDR3 DNA follows: TGCGCCAGCAGTGAGTCGAGCCGGGGGAGAGGCAATCAGCCCCAGCATTTT. It codes for CASSESSRGRGNQPQHF.

The table lists this clonotype with a few counts. This sequence joins TRBV4-1 and TRBJ1-2; possibly TRBD1 for D (5 bases). V lost 4 bases and J 2 bases, leaving 23 bases between the germline ends. This CDR3 region has 18 residues. Germline values: CDR1 MGHRA, CDR2 YSYEKL. CDR3 protein: CASSPERGSNRGNYGYTF. The CDR3 nucleotides are TGCGCCAGCAGCCCGGAGCGGGGGAGTAACAGAGGAAACTATGGCTACACCTTC.

A few counts support this clonotype. With a much larger clone just one base away, this may be a read error. The chain is built from TRBV7-3 and TRBJ1-1; D ambiguous. Germline CDR1 SGHTA, CDR2 FQGTGA. V lost 2 bases and J lost 0, with 4 bases in between. The CDR3 loop spans 13 amino acids. CDR3 region: CASSLHMNTEAFF. CDR3 bases: TGTGCCAGCAGCTTACATATGAACACTGAAGCTTTCTTT. The whole variable domain, filled in from reference TRBV7-3 and TRBJ1-1, reads GAGVSQTPSNKVTEKGKYVELRCDPISGHTALYWYRQSLGQGPEFLIYFQGTGAADDSGLPNDRFFAVRPEGSVSTLKIQRTERGDSAVYLCASSLHMNTEAFFGQGTRLTVV.

This clonotype was counted at least ten times. The genes are TRBV9 and TRBJ2-3; TRBD2 might be the D (5 bases). The CDR3 runs to 16 residues. Germline V gene sequence: CDR1 SGDLS, CDR2 YYNGEE. The ends were cut back, 3 bases at V and 6 bases at J, with 20 bases in the middle. The CDR3, as DNA: TGTGCCAGCAGCGCCGGACGGGAACAACTGACGGATACGCAGTATTTT. Translated, it gives CASSAGREQLTDTQYF.

This clonotype was seen a few times. CDR3 in amino acids: CASSLRDTPFNTGELFF. The CDR3 DNA reads TGTGCCAGCAGCCTCCGGGACACCCCCTTTAACACCGGGGAGCTGTTTTTT. The gene calls are TRBV9 and TRBJ2-2, with D perhaps matching TRBD1 (6 bases). The V gene's germline CDR1 is SGDLS and CDR2 YYNGEE. Trimming removed 4 bases from V and 2 bases from J, with 18 bases in between. This CDR3 has 17 residues.